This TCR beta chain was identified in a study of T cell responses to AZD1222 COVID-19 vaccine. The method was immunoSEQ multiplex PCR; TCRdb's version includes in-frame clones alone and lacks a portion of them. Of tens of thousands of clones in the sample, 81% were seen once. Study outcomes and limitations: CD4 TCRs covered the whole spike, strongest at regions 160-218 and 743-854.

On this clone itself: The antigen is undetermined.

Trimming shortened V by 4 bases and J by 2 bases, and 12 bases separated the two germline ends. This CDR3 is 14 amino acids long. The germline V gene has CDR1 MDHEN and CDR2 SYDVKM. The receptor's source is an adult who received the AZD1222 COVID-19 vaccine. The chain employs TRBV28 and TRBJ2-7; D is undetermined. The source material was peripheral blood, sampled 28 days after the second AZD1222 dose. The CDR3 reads CASSSRRVAYEQYF. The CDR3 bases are TGTGCCAGCAGTTCCCGCAGAGTTGCCTACGAGCAGTACTTC.